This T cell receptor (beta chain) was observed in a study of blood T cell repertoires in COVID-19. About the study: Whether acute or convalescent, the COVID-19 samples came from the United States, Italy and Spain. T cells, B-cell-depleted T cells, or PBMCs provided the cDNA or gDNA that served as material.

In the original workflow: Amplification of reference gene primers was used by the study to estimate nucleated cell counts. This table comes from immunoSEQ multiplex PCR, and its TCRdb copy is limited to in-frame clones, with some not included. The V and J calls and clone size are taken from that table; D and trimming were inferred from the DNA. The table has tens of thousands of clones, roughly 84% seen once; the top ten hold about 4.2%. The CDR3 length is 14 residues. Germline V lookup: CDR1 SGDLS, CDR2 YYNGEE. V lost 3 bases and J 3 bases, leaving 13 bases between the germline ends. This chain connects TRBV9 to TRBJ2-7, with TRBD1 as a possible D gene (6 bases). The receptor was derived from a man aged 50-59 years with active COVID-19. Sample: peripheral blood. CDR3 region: CASSASGVRYEQYF. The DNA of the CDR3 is TGTGCCAGCAGCGCCTCAGGGGTACGCTACGAGCAGTACTTC.